Described below is a single T cell receptor beta chain sequence and its context. The sample comes from a study of beta chain features in type 1 diabetes. Each of the sorted populations had a purity greater than 95%. Expressed TCRB transcripts were sequenced after all isolated RNA was converted to cDNA. Some clones are missing from TCRdb's copy, which holds only in-frame ones; the method was immunoSEQ multiplex PCR. The table records some 330,000 clones, 8% to 13% of them present only once. The germline CDR1 and CDR2 sequences are LNHDA and SQIVND (reference sequence). V gave up 6 bases and J gave up 4 bases, with 8 bases separating them. The CDR3 covers 12 residues.

The chain uses TRBV19 and TRBJ2-3, with a possible D match to TRBD2 (5 bases). Sequences were obtained from naive CD4+ T cells from blood. The TCR was taken from a woman in her twenties or thirties in good health. Here the CDR3 reads CASSPGSDTQYF. CDR3 sequence (DNA): TGTGCCAGTAGCCCGGGGTCAGATACGCAGTATTTT.